This entry features one T cell receptor (beta chain) sequence. Germline loops: CDR1 SGHNT, CDR2 YYREEE (reference sequence). The V and J ends lost 1 base and 2 bases respectively, with 13 bases between them. This CDR3 has 16 residues. This entry is derived from a study of blood T cell repertoires in COVID-19. The assay was immunoSEQ multiplex PCR, and TCRdb's table has in-frame clones only and misses some. Found here are under 500,000 clones, around 89% of them singletons; the top ten hold 4.3%. The clonotype comes from a woman in her 30s with acute or convalescent COVID-19. The sequencing input was peripheral blood. This chain uses TRBV5-4 with TRBJ1-5; D is perhaps TRBD1 (5 bases). The CDR3 region is CASSLWGGEGNQPQHF. CDR3 coding DNA: TGTGCCAGCAGCTTGTGGGGAGGGGAGGGCAATCAGCCCCAGCATTTT.